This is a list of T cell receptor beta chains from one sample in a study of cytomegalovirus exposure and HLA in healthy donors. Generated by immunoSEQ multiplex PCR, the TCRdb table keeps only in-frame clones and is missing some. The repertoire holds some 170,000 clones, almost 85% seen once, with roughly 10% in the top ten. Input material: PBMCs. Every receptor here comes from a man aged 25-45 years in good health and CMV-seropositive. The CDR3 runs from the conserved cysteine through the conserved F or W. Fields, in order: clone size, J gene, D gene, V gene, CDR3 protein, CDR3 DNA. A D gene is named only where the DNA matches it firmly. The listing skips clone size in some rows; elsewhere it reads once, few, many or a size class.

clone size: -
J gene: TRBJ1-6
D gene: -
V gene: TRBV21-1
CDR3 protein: CASSFRDSRHFSYNSPLHF
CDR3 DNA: TGTGCCAGCAGCTTCCGGGACAGTAGGCACTTCTCCTATAATTCACCCCTCCACTTT

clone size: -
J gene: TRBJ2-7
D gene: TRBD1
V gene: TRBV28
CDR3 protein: CASTPLYRGSYEQYF
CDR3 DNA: TGTGCCAGCACCCCCCTTTACAGGGGCAGCTACGAGCAGTACTTC

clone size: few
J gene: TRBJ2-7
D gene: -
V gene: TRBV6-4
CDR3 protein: CASRTSTTPGEQYF
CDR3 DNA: TGTGCCAGCAGAACTTCAACAACCCCGGGGGAGCAGTACTTC

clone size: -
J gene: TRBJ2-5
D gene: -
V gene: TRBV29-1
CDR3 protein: CSVRRAAEETQYF
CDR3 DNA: TGCAGCGTGCGGAGGGCAGCCGAAGAGACCCAGTACTTC

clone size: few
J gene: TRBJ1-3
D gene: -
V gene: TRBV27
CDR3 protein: CASSSYSQNTIYF
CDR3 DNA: TGTGCCAGCAGTAGTTACAGCCAGAACACCATATATTTT

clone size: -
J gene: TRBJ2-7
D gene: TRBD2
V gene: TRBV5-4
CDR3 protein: CASRPGTSGAYEQYF
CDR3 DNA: TGTGCCAGCAGACCTGGGACTAGCGGGGCCTACGAGCAGTACTTC

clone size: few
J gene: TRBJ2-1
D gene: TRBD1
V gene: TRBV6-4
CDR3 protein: CASSEGTVNEQFF
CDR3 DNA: TGTGCCAGCAGTGAGGGGACAGTAAATGAGCAGTTCTTC

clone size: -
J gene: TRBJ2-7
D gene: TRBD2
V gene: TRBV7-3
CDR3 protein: CASSLPSGNEQYF
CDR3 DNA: TGTGCCAGCAGCTTACCTAGCGGGAACGAGCAGTACTTC

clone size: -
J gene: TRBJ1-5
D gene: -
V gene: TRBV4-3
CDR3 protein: CASSQDWQGGQPQHF
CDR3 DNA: TGCGCCAGCAGCCAAGATTGGCAGGGAGGTCAGCCCCAGCATTTT

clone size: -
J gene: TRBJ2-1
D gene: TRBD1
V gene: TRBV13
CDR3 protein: CASSFDRAGEQFF
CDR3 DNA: TGTGCCAGCAGCTTCGACAGGGCGGGTGAGCAGTTCTTC

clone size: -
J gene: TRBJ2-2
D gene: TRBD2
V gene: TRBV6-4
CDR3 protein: CASSVAGEGSGELFF
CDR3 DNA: TGTGCCAGCAGTGTTGCGGGAGAAGGGTCCGGGGAGCTGTTTTTT

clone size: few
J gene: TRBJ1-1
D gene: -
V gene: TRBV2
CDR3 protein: CASSESGRMNTEAFF
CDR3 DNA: TGTGCCAGCAGTGAATCTGGCAGAATGAACACTGAAGCTTTCTTT

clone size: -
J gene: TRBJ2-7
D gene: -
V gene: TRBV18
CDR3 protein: CASSPLTPAVEQYF
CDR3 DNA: TGTGCCAGCTCACCACTGACGCCTGCGGTTGAACAGTACTTC

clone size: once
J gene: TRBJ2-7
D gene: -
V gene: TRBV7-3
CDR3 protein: CASSFTLRTREQYF
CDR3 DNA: TGTGCCAGCAGCTTTACCCTTAGGACACGGGAGCAGTACTTC

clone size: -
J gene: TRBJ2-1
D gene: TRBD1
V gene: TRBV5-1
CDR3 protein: CASSSGQMGNEQFF
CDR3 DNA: TGCGCCAGCAGCTCGGGACAGATGGGCAATGAGCAGTTCTTC

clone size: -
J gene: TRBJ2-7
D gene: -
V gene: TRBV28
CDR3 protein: CASTGEVTYEQYF
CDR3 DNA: TGTGCCAGCACCGGGGAGGTAACCTACGAGCAGTACTTC

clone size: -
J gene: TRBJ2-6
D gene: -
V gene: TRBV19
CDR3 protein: CASSIRDTGANVLTF
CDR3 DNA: TGTGCCAGTAGTATACGGGACACTGGGGCCAACGTCCTGACTTTC

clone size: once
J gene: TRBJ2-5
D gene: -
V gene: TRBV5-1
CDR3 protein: CASSSNASPQETQYF
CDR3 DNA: TGCGCCAGCAGCTCCAACGCGAGCCCCCAAGAGACCCAGTACTTC

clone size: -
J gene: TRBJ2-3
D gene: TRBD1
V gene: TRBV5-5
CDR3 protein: CASSLGQGNTDTQYF
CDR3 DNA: TGTGCCAGCAGCTTGGGACAGGGGAATACAGATACGCAGTATTTT

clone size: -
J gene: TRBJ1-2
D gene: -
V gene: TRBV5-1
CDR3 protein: CASSIQGRDGGYTF
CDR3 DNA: TGCGCCAGCAGCATTCAGGGTAGAGATGGGGGCTACACCTTC

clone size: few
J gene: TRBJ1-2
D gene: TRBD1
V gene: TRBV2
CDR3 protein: CASRAAGGGYTF
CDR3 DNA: TGTGCCAGCAGAGCGGCAGGGGGTGGCTACACCTTC

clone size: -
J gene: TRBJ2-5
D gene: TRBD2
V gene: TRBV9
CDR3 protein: CASSGSGTPKETQYF
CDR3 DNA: TGTGCCAGCAGCGGGAGCGGGACCCCGAAGGAGACCCAGTACTTC

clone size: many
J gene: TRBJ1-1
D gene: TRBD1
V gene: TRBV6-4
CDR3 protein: CASSDQTGFEAFF
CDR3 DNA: TGTGCCAGCAGTGATCAGACAGGGTTCGAAGCTTTCTTT

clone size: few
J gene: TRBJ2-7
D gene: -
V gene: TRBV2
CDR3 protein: CASSPTRTEQYF
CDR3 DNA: TGTGCCAGCAGCCCCACAAGAACAGAGCAGTACTTC

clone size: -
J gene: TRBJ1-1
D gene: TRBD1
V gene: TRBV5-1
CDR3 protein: CASSLTGGTTEAFF
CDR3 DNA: TGCGCCAGCAGCCTTACAGGGGGAACGACTGAAGCTTTCTTT

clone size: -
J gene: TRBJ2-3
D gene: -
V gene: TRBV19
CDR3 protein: CASSISLASTDTQYF
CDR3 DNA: TGTGCCAGTAGTATATCCCTAGCGAGCACAGATACGCAGTATTTT

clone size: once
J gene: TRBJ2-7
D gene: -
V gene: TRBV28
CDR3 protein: CASSSGGIKYF
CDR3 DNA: TGTGCCAGCAGTTCTGGCGGGATAAAGTACTTC

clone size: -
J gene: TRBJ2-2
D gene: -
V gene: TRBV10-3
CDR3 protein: CAISFEDKKGTGELFF
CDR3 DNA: TGTGCCATCAGTTTTGAGGACAAAAAGGGGACCGGGGAGCTGTTTTTT

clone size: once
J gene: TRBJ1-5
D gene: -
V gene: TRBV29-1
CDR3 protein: CSVAGGKDQPQHF
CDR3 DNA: TGCAGCGTGGCGGGGGGCAAGGATCAGCCCCAGCATTTT

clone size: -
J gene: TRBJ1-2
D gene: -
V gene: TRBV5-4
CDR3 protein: CASSLADILGYGYTF
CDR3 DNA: TGTGCCAGCAGCTTGGCTGACATTCTCGGCTATGGCTACACCTTC

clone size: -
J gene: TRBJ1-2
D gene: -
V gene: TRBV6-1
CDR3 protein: CASSEALIDSLYGYTF
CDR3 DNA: TGTGCCAGCAGTGAAGCATTAATAGACAGCCTCTATGGCTACACCTTC

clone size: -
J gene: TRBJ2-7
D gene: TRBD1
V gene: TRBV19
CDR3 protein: CASSVGTGSGYEQYF
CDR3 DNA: TGTGCCAGTAGTGTGGGGACAGGGTCAGGCTACGAGCAGTACTTC

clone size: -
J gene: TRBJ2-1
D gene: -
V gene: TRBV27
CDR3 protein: CASSLAGGEGATPEQFF
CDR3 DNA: TGTGCCAGCAGTTTAGCCGGGGGGGAGGGGGCTACACCTGAGCAGTTCTTC

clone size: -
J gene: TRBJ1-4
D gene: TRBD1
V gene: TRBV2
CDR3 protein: CASRLGQVATNEKLFF
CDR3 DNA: TGTGCCAGCAGGCTTGGACAGGTGGCAACTAATGAAAAACTGTTTTTT

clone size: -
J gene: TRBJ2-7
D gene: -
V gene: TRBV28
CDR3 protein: CASSPSRGMWPYEQYF
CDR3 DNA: TGTGCCAGCAGTCCCAGTAGGGGTATGTGGCCCTACGAGCAGTACTTC

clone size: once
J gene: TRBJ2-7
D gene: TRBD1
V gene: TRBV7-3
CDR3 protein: CASSSGTGYEQYF
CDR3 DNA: TGTGCCAGCAGCTCCGGGACAGGGTACGAGCAGTACTTC

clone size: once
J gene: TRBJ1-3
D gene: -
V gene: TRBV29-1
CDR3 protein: CSVEDHGNTIYF
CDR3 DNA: TGCAGCGTTGAAGATCATGGAAACACCATATATTTT

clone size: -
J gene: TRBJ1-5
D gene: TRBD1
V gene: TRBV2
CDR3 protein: CASRGQRDQPQHF
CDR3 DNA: TGTGCCAGCAGGGGACAGCGAGATCAGCCCCAGCATTTT

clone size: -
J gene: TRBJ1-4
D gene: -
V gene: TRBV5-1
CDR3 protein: CASSSSDSRNEKLFF
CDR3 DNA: TGCGCCAGCAGCTCCTCGGACAGTCGTAATGAAAAACTGTTTTTT

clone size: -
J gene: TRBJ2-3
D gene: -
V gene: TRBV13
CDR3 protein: CASSLDRGNTQYF
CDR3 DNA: TGTGCCAGCAGCTTAGACCGGGGAAATACGCAGTATTTT

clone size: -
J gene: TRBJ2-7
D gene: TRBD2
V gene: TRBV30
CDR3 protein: CAWSGGGYEQYF
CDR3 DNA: TGTGCCTGGAGCGGGGGGGGCTACGAGCAGTACTTC

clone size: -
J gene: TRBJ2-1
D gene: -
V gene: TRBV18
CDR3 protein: CASSPSEYEQFF
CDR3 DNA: TGTGCCAGCTCACCTAGCGAGTATGAGCAGTTCTTC

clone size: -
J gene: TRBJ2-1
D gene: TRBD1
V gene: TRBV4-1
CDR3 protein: CASSQAQGDWGEQFF
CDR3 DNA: TGCGCCAGCAGCCAAGCCCAGGGGGATTGGGGTGAGCAGTTCTTC

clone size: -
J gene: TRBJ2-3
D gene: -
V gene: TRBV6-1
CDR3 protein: CASSDLQGVGTQYF
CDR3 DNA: TGTGCCAGCAGTGACCTTCAAGGGGTTGGTACGCAGTATTTT

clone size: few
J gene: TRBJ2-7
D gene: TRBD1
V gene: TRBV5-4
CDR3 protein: CASSLDRVDIGGQYF
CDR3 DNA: TGTGCCAGCAGCCTAGACAGGGTTGACATTGGGGGGCAGTACTTC

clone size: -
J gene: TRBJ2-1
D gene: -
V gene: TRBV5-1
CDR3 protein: CASSLEGGYNEQFF
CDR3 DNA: TGCGCCAGCAGCTTGGAAGGAGGGTACAATGAGCAGTTCTTC

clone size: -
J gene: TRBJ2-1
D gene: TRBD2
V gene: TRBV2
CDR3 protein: CASSDLTAGGPGSYNEQFF
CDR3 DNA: TGTGCCAGCAGTGACCTTACGGCGGGAGGGCCCGGCTCCTACAATGAGCAGTTCTTC

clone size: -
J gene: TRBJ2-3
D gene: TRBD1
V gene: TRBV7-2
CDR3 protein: CASSRTGYGTDTQYF
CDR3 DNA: TGTGCCAGCAGCAGGACAGGGTATGGCACAGATACGCAGTATTTT

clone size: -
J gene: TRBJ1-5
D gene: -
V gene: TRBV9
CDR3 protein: CASSVEHTGNQPQHF
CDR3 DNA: TGTGCCAGCAGCGTAGAACATACAGGCAATCAGCCCCAGCATTTT

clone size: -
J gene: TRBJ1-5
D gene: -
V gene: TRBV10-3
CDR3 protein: CAISEEQHNQPQHF
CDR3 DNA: TGTGCCATCAGTGAGGAACAACACAATCAGCCCCAGCATTTT

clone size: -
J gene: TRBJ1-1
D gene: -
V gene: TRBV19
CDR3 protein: CASSPRGHRGDTEAFF
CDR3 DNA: TGTGCCAGTAGTCCTCGAGGCCACCGGGGGGACACTGAAGCTTTCTTT